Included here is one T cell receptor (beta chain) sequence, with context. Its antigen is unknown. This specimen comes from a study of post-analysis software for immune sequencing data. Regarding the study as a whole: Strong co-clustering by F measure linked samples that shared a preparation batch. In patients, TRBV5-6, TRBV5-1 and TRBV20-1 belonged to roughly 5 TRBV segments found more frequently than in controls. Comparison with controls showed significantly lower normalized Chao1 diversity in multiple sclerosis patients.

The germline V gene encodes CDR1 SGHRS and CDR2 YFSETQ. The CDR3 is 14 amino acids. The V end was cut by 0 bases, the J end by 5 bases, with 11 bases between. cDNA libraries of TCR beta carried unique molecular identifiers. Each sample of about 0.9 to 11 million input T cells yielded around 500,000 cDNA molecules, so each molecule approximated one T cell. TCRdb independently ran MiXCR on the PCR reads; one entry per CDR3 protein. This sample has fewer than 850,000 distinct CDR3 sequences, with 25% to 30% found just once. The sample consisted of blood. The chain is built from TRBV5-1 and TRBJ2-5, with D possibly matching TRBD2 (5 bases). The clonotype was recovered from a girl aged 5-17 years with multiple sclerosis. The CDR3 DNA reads TGCGCCAGCAGCTTGGACGGGATTAGGGAGACCCAGTACTTC. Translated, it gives CASSLDGIRETQYF.